This record concerns one T cell receptor (beta chain) sequence. Its target is not known. The CDR3 has 13 amino acids. Per germline, CDR1 MDHEN and CDR2 SYDVKM. V was clipped by 5 bases and J by 8 bases, with 15 bases between them. The sample is drawn from a study of cytomegalovirus exposure and HLA in healthy donors. General study findings and limits: There were some public TCRs occurring in many donors, but most TCR sequences were rare. Some TCR beta chains (roughly 160 of them) were listed as cytomegalovirus-associated.

Clones were read by immunoSEQ multiplex PCR, and TCRdb kept only the in-frame ones, dropping some. Among a few hundred thousand clones listed, about 90% were seen once. This receptor was taken from a man between 18 and 29 years old in good health and CMV-seropositive. The chain carries TRBV28 and TRBJ1-2, with D uncertain. Sequenced sample: PBMCs. CDR3 DNA sequence: TGTGCCAGCAGTCCTGGACCGACCGGGGGCTACACCTTC. This encodes CASSPGPTGGYTF.